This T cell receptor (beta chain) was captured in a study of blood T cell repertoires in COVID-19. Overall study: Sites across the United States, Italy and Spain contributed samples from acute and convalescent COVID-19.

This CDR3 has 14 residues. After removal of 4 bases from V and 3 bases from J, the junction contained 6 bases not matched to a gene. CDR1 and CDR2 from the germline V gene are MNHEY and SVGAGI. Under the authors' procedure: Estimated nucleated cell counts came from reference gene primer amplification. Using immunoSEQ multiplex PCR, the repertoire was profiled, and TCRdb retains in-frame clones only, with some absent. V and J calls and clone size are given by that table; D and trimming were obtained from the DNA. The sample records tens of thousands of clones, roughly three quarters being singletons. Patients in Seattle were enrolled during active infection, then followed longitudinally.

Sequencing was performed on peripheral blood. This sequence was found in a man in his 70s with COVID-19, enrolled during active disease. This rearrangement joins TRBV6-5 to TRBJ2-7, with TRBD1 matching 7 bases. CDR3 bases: TGTGCCAGCAGTTTAACGGGACAGCACTACGAGCAGTACTTC. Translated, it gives CASSLTGQHYEQYF.